This TCR beta chain was sequenced in a study of early stage breast cancer tumors. Profiling relied on immunoSEQ multiplex PCR, and the TCRdb table lists in-frame clones only, not all of them. The repertoire holds some 4,500 clones, more than 55% seen once, with more than 15% in the top ten. Germline loops: CDR1 LNHDA, CDR2 SQIVND (reference sequence). The CDR3 length is 15 residues. Unmatched junction bases numbered 1, after V lost 1 base and J lost 2 bases. About 20-55 mg of tumor tissue was diced per sample. Findings and limits, study-wide: Enriched TCRB sequences shared across patients were mostly commonly generated sequences. Tumor and normal breast were distinguished via blood comparison in 14 of 16 patients.

In regard to this clone: Antigen unknown.

Material: breast tumor tissue. The chain joins TRBV19 to TRBJ2-5; 10 bases align to TRBD1. The receptor's source is a person between 45 and 65 years old with breast cancer. This chain's CDR3 is CASSIGDRGQETQYF. The CDR3 coding sequence is TGTGCCAGTAGTATAGGGGACAGGGGACAAGAGACCCAGTACTTC.